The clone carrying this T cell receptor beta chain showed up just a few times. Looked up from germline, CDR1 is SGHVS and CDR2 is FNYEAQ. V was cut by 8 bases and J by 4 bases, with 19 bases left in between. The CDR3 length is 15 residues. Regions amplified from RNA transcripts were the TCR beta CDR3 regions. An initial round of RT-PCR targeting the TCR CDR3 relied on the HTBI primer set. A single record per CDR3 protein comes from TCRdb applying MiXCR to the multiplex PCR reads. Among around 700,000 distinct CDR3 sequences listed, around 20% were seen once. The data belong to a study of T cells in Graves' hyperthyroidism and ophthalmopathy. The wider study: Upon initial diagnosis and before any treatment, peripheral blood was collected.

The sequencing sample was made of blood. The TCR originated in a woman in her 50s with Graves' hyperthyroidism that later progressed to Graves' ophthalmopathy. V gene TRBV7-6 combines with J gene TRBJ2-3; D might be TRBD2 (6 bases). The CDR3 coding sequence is TGTGCCAGCTCCCTAGGGGTCGGGGGAGCAGATACGCAGTATTTT. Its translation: CASSLGVGGADTQYF.